A selection of T cell receptor beta chains follows, all from one sample in a study of cytomegalovirus exposure and HLA in healthy donors. Some clones are missing from TCRdb's copy, which holds only in-frame ones; the method was immunoSEQ multiplex PCR. Of about 120,000 clones detected, more than 70% appear once; the ten largest clones hold 7.5% to 9.5%. Specimen: PBMCs. All receptors come from a woman aged 50 to 65 in good health and CMV-seropositive. CDR3s include the opening cysteine and the closing phenylalanine or tryptophan. The D gene is left open where the match is weak. Only some rows state a clone size, as once, few, many or a class for expanded clones.

>-|-|TRBJ1-4|TRBV27
TGTGCCAGCAGTCCAGGACTGACGAATGAAAAACTGTTTTTT
CASSPGLTNEKLFF
>TRBD1|once|TRBJ2-2|TRBV6-1
TGTGCCAGCAGTGAAGCTGGACAGGGCACCGGGGAGCTGTTTTTT
CASSEAGQGTGELFF
>TRBD1|-|TRBJ1-2|TRBV6-4
TGTGCCAGCAGCCCAGCGACAGGGTTGGGCTACACCTTC
CASSPATGLGYTF
>-|-|TRBJ1-5|TRBV27
TGTGCCAGCAGTCCAGGGCCCGGGAGCAATCAGCCCCAGCATTTT
CASSPGPGSNQPQHF
>TRBD1|once|TRBJ1-5|TRBV4-1
TGCGCCAGCAGAGGGGGCGAAGGCAATCAGCCCCAGCATTTT
CASRGGEGNQPQHF
>-|-|TRBJ2-3|TRBV20-1
TGCAGTGCCCAAGGGGCGTCCGTAGGGTATTTT
CSAQGASVGYF
>-|-|TRBJ1-5|TRBV10-3
TGTGCCATCGCTACAGGAGAAGGCAATCAGCCCCAGCATTTT
CAIATGEGNQPQHF
>-|-|TRBJ1-1|TRBV16
TGTGCCAGCAGCCCCTGGGGGGACACTGAAGCTTTCTTT
CASSPWGDTEAFF
>TRBD2|few|TRBJ2-7|TRBV7-2
TGTGCCAGCAGCTTAGTTGGGGGAGCGGGGTACGAGCAGTACTTC
CASSLVGGAGYEQYF
>-|-|TRBJ1-1|TRBV6-4
TGTGCCAGCAGTGACCGTCAGGGACTCAAGGACGGCATAAAGAACACTGAAGCTTTCTTT
CASSDRQGLKDGIKNTEAFF
>TRBD1|many|TRBJ1-4|TRBV4-1
TGCGCCAGCAGCCTGCTCGGGACAGATGAAAAACTGTTTTTT
CASSLLGTDEKLFF
>-|few|TRBJ1-1|TRBV18
TGTGCCAGCTCACCACCAACGGTGATTGAAGCTTTCTTT
CASSPPTVIEAFF
>-|few|TRBJ2-2|TRBV30
TGTGCCTGGAGTGGCGAGGGGTCGGGGGGCCGGGGCACCGGGGAGCTGTTTTTT
CAWSGEGSGGRGTGELFF
>-|once|TRBJ1-5|TRBV28
TGTGCCAGCGAGAATATAATGTATCAGCCCCAGCATTTT
CASENIMYQPQHF
>TRBD2|-|TRBJ2-5|TRBV2
TGTGCCACCACGCTAGGCGGGGGCCAAGAGACCCAGTACTTC
CATTLGGGQETQYF
>-|-|TRBJ1-2|TRBV6-5
TGTGCCAGCTACCCCTCTGGGGGGACGTGCGGCTACACCTTC
CASYPSGGTCGYTF
>TRBD2|-|TRBJ2-5|TRBV5-4
TGTGCCAGCAGCTCGCCGGGGACTAGCGGGGACGCGGAGGAGACCCAGTACTTC
CASSSPGTSGDAEETQYF